Listed here is a single T cell receptor (beta chain). What it binds is not known. Some clones are missing from TCRdb's copy, which holds only in-frame ones; the method was immunoSEQ multiplex PCR. This table has around 60,000 clones, about 90% appearing once. This sample is part of a study of T cell responses to AZD1222 COVID-19 vaccine. General observations from the study: Epitopes outside B.1.351 and B.1.1.7 mutated regions reportedly drew nearly half of spike TCRs. Donors were chiefly white British, with a greater number of females, and clonal diversity was perhaps underestimated. At baseline, seropositivity was found in only 5 to 7 AZD1222 recipients. Two doses of AZD1222 preceded a rise in Spike-specific TCR breadth and depth.

V gave up 7 bases and J gave up 0 bases, with 15 bases separating them. The germline V gene encodes CDR1 SEHNR and CDR2 FQNEAQ (reference sequence). The CDR3 has 16 residues. Sequences were derived from peripheral blood, sampled on day 0 of AZD1222 vaccination. The chain carries TRBV7-9 and TRBJ2-2; D is undetermined. This receptor was identified in an adult in good health. The chain's CDR3 is CASTPRADANTGELFF. Here the CDR3 DNA reads TGTGCCAGCACCCCCCGTGCGGATGCGAACACCGGGGAGCTGTTTTTT. Filled out from reference TRBV7-9 and TRBJ2-2, the complete variable domain reads DTGVSQNPRHKITKRGQNVTFRCDPISEHNRLYWYRQTLGQGPEFLTYFQNEAQLEKSRLLSDRFSAERPKGSFSTLEIQRTEQGDSAMYLCASTPRADANTGELFFGEGSRLTVL.